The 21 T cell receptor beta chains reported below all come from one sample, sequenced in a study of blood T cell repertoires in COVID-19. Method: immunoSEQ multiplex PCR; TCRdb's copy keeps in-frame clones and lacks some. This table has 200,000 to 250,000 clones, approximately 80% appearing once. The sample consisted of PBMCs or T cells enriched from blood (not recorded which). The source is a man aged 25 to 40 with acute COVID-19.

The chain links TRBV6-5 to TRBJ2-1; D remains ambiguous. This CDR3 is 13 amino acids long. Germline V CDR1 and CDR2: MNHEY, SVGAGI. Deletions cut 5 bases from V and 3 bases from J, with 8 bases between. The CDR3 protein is CASSQVLYNEQFF. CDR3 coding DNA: TGTGCCAGCAGTCAGGTGCTCTACAATGAGCAGTTCTTC.

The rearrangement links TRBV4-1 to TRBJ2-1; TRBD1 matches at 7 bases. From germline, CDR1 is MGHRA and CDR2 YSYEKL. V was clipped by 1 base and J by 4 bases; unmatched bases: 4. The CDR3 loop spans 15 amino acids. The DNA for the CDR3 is TGCGCCAGCAGCCAAGCGGGGACAGCTTACAATGAGCAGTTCTTC. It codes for CASSQAGTAYNEQFF.

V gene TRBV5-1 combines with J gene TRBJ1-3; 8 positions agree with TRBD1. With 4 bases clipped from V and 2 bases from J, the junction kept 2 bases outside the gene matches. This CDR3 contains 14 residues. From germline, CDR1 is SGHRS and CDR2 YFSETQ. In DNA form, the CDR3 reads TGCGCCAGCAGCATGGACAGGGCTGGAAACACCATATATTTT. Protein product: CASSMDRAGNTIYF. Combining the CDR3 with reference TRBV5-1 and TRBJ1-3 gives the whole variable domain KAGVTQTPRYLIKTRGQQVTLSCSPISGHRSVSWYQQTPGQGLQFLFEYFSETQRNKGNFPGRFSGRQFSNSRSEMNVSTLELGDSALYLCASSMDRAGNTIYFGEGSWLTVV.

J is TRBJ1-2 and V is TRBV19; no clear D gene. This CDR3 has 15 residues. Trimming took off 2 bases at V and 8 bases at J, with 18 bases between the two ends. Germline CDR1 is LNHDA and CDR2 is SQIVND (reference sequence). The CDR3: CASSISTPSSIGYTF. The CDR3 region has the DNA TGTGCCAGTAGTATAAGCACGCCGAGCTCCATCGGCTACACCTTC.

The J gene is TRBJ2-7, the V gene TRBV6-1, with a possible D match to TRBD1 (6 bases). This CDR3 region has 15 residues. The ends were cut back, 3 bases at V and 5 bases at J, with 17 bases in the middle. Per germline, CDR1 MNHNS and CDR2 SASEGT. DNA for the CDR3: TGTGCCAGCAGTGAGAGGGGGTCACTAGTCCACGAGCAGTACTTC. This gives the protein CASSERGSLVHEQYF.

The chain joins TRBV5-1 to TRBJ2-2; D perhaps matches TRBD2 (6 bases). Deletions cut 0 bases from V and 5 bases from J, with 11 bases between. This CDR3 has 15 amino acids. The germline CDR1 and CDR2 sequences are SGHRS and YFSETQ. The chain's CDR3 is CASSLAGGETGELFF. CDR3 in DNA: TGCGCCAGCAGCTTGGCAGGCGGGGAAACCGGGGAGCTGTTTTTT. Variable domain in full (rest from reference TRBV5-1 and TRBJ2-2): KAGVTQTPRYLIKTRGQQVTLSCSPISGHRSVSWYQQTPGQGLQFLFEYFSETQRNKGNFPGRFSGRQFSNSRSEMNVSTLELGDSALYLCASSLAGGETGELFFGEGSRLTVL.

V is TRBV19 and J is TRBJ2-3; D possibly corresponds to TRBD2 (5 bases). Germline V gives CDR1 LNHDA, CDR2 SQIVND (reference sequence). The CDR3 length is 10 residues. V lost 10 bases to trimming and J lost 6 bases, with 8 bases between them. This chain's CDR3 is CATGLDTQYF. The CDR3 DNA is TGTGCCACGGGGTTGGATACGCAGTATTTT.

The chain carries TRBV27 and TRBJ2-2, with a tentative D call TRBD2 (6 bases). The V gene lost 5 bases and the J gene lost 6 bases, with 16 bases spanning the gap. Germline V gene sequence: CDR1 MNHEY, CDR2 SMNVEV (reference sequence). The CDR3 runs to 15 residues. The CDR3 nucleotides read TGTGCCAGCAGTACCCCTAGGAGGGTCCCCGGGGAGCTGTTTTTT. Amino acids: CASSTPRRVPGELFF.

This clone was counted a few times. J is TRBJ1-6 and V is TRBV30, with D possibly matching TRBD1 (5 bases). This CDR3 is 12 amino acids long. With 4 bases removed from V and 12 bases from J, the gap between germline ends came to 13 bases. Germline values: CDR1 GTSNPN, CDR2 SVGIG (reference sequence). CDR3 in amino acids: CAWNNLRGPLHF. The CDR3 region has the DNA TGTGCCTGGAATAACCTAAGGGGACCCCTCCACTTT.

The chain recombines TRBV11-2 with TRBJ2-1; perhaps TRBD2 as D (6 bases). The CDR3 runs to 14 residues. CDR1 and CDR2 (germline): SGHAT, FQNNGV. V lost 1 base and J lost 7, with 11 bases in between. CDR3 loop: CASSLGQAGNEQFF. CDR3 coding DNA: TGTGCCAGCAGCTTAGGCCAGGCGGGGAATGAGCAGTTCTTC.

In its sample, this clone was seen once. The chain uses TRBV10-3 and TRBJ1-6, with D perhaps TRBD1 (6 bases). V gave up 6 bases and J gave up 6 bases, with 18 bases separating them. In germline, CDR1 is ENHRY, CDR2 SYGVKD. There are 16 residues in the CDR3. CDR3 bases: TGTGCCATCAGCGCAATAGGGGACATACTTAATTCACCCCTCCACTTT. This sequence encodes CAISAIGDILNSPLHF.

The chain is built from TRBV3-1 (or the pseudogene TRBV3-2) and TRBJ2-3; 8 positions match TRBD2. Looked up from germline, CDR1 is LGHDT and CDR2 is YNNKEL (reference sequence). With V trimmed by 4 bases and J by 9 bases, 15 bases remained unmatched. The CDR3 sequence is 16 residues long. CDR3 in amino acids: CASSPQRGGRGGTQYF. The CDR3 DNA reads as TGTGCCAGCAGCCCCCAACGGGGGGGAAGGGGTGGCACGCAGTATTTT.

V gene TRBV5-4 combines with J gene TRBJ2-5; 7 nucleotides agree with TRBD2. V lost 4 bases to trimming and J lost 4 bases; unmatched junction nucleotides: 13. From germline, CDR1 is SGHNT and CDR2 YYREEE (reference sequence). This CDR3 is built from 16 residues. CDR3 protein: CASSIHPAGTGETQYF. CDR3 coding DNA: TGTGCCAGCAGCATCCACCCAGCGGGAACGGGAGAGACCCAGTACTTC.

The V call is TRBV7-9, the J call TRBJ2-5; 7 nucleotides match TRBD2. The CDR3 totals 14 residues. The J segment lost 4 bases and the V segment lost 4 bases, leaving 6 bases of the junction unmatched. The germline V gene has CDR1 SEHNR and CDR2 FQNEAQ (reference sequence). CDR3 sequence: CASSSLGGVETQYF. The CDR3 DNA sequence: TGTGCCAGCAGCTCCCTGGGGGGGGTAGAGACCCAGTACTTC. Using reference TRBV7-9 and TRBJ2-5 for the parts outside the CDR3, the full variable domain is DTGVSQNPRHKITKRGQNVTFRCDPISEHNRLYWYRQTLGQGPEFLTYFQNEAQLEKSRLLSDRFSAERPKGSFSTLEIQRTEQGDSAMYLCASSSLGGVETQYFGPGTRLLVL.

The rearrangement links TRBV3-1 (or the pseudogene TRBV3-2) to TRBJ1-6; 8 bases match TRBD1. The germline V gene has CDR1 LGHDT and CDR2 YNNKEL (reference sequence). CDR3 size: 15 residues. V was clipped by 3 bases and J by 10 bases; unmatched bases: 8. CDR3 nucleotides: TGTGCCAGCAGCCAGGCTGACAGGGGACGATCACCCCTCCACTTT. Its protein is CASSQADRGRSPLHF.

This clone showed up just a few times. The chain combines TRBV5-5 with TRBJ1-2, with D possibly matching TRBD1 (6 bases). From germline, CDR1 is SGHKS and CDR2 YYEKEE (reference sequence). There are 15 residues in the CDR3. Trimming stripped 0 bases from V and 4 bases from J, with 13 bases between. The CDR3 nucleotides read TGTGCCAGCAGCTTGGAACCAGGGGCCTCCTATGGCTACACCTTC. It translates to CASSLEPGASYGYTF.

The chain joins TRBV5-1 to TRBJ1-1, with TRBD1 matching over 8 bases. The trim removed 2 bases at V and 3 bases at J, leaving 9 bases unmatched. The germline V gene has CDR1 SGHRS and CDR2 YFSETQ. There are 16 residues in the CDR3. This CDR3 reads CASSFRQGRGDTEAFF. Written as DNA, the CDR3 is TGCGCCAGCAGCTTCCGACAGGGGCGTGGGGACACTGAAGCTTTCTTT.

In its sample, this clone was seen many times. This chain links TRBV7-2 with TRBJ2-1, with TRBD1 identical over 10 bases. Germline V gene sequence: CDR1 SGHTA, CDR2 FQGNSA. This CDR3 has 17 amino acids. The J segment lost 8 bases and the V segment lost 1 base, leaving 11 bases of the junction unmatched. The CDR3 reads CASSLDRPLTGGHEQFF. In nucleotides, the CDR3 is TGTGCCAGCAGCTTAGACCGACCCTTGACAGGGGGCCATGAGCAGTTCTTC.

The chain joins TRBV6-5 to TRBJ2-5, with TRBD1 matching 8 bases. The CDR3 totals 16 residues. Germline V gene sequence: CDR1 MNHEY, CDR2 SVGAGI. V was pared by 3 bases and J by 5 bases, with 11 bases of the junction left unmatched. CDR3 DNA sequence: TGTGCCAGCAGTTATGGGGGCAGGGGGCTTAGCGAGACCCAGTACTTC. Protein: CASSYGGRGLSETQYF.

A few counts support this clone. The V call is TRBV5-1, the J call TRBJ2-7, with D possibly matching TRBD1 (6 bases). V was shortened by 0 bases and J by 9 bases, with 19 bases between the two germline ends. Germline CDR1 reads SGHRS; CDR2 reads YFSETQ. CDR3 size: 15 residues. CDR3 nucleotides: TGCGCCAGCAGCTTGGCCGGGACACCTGTCAAGGGGCAGTACTTC. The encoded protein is CASSLAGTPVKGQYF.

The CDR3 loop reads CASQAPATDTQYF. CDR3 DNA: TGTGCCAGCCAGGCGCCTGCGACAGATACGCAGTATTTT. This chain joins TRBV10-3 and TRBJ2-3, with D uncertain. The germline V gene has CDR1 ENHRY and CDR2 SYGVKD. Trimming removed 10 bases from V and 3 bases from J, with 14 bases in between. This CDR3 region has 13 residues.